This record looks at one T cell receptor beta chain sequence and its context. The same CDR3 is also encoded by other DNA sequences in this sample. The germline gives CDR1 MNHEY, CDR2 SVGAGI. Deletions cut 0 bases from V and 7 bases from J, with 7 bases between. CDR3 length equals 13 residues. This sample was included in a study of shared clonotypes between healthy human individuals. Over several immunoSEQ plates, each subset's genomic DNA was distributed in even portions. The data were produced by immunoSEQ multiplex PCR, yet TCRdb's version contains in-frame clones alone and is incomplete. This table holds more than 2 million clones, roughly 93% found once. Positive CCR7 selection of CD45RO-negative cells yielded the naive CD8 cells, and terminally differentiated effector memory CD45RA+ cells were excluded. Participating donors were healthy, HIV-negative adults free of recent acute infections or vaccinations. Donors, without exception, were Caucasian adults residing in Nashville, Tennessee.

The V and J genes are TRBV6-5 and TRBJ2-1; D is possibly TRBD1 (5 bases). This sequence was found in a young man in good health. Some clones in this sample may be carry-over from other donors' samples. Sequencing used naive CD8+ T cells from PBMCs. The CDR3 bases are TGTGCCAGCAGTTACTCTGCAGGGAATGAGCAGTTCTTC. Protein sequence: CASSYSAGNEQFF.